This T cell receptor beta chain was profiled in a study of Graves' ophthalmopathy and Graves' hyperthyroidism. Germline V gene data show CDR1 as DFQATT and CDR2 as SNEGSKA (reference sequence). The CDR3 runs to 12 residues. The trim removed 5 bases at V and 10 bases at J, leaving 10 bases unmatched. The study amplified TCR beta CDR3 regions using RNA transcripts. An opening RT-PCR round employed HTBI primers and preceded a second-round multiplex PCR. TCRdb itself ran the multiplex PCR reads through MiXCR, one entry per CDR3 protein. In the table there are about 380,000 distinct CDR3 sequences, approximately 15% of which are singletons. Study-level points and caveats: Researchers report that a 13-signature model separated ophthalmopathy from stable hyperthyroidism, posting about 87% sensitivity and about 78% specificity. It was with approximately 70% sensitivity and about 72% specificity that the model predicted ophthalmopathy progression.

This clonotype was counted ten times or more. The antigen remains unidentified. The term stable hyperthyroidism indicated an absence of ophthalmopathy within 18 months of follow-up. No donor had other autoimmune disease, uncontrolled infection, pregnancy or lactation. Sequenced: peripheral blood. This chain connects TRBV20-1 to TRBJ1-1; the match to TRBD1 covers 7 bases. The TCR sequence derives from a woman between 18 and 29 years old with stable Graves' hyperthyroidism. The CDR3 is CSALRTGWGAFF. DNA for the CDR3: TGCAGTGCTCTTCGGACAGGCTGGGGAGCTTTCTTT.